What follows are 26 T cell receptor beta chains derived from one specimen sequenced in a study of blood T cell repertoires in COVID-19. Libraries were prepared by immunoSEQ multiplex PCR; TCRdb keeps only in-frame clonotypes and omits some of them. The table includes about 75,000 clones, about 90% detected once. Sequenced input: peripheral blood. The receptors were gathered from a human donor in a cohort sampled during active COVID-19.

This clone was observed once. This chain links TRBV7-8 with TRBJ2-1, with 8 bases aligning to TRBD2. Germline-derived CDR1 and CDR2 are SGHVS and FQNEAQ. V lost 6 bases, J lost 9 bases, and 16 bases stayed unmatched. The length of the CDR3 is 16 residues. CDR3 protein: CASRPSGTRVSGEQFF. The CDR3 DNA reads TGTGCCAGCAGGCCATCCGGGACTAGGGTTAGTGGTGAGCAGTTCTTC.

The J gene is TRBJ2-3, the V gene TRBV2; D is possibly TRBD1 (6 bases). The V and J ends lost 2 bases and 4 bases respectively, with 10 bases between them. The length of the CDR3 is 14 residues. The V gene's germline CDR1 is SNHLY and CDR2 FYNNEI. The CDR3 region is CASSEMGAADTQYF. DNA of the CDR3: TGTGCCAGCAGTGAAATGGGGGCTGCAGATACGCAGTATTTT. Drawing the rest from reference TRBV2 and TRBJ2-3, the complete variable domain is EPEVTQTPSHQVTQMGQEVILRCVPISNHLYFYWYRQILGQKVEFLVSFYNNEISEKSEIFDDQFSVERPDGSNFTLKIRSTKLEDSAMYFCASSEMGAADTQYFGPGTRLTVL.

The chain joins TRBV9 to TRBJ1-1; D is perhaps TRBD1 (6 bases). V lost 3 bases and J lost 3, with 15 bases in between. CDR1 is SGDLS and CDR2 is YYNGEE in the germline V gene. This CDR3 has 15 residues. CDR3 residues: CASSAHEGVYTEAFF. CDR3 sequence (DNA): TGTGCCAGCAGCGCACACGAGGGGGTTTACACTGAAGCTTTCTTT.

This chain connects TRBV12-5 to TRBJ2-5, with 8 nucleotides matching TRBD2. Germline-derived CDR1 and CDR2 are LGHNT and FRNRAP. The CDR3 loop spans 15 amino acids. The V segment lost 1 base and the J segment 2 bases; nucleotides outside the gene matches: 3. The CDR3 DNA reads as TGTGCTAGTGGTTTGGAGGCGGGAGGTCAAGAGACCCAGTACTTC. Residues: CASGLEAGGQETQYF.

The chain has TRBV2 and TRBJ2-5; D unresolved. Trimming took 4 bases from V and 2 from J, leaving 2 bases between them. This CDR3 contains 11 residues. Per the germline V gene, CDR1 is SNHLY and CDR2 is FYNNEI. CDR3 sequence: CASSVQETQYF. In DNA form, the CDR3 reads TGTGCCAGCAGTGTACAAGAGACCCAGTACTTC.

The chain combines TRBV15 with TRBJ2-7; 7 bases fit TRBD1. CDR1 is LNHNV and CDR2 is YYDKDF in the germline V gene (reference sequence). This CDR3 spans 13 amino acids. J gave up 3 bases and V 3 bases, and 2 bases lay outside the gene matches. The CDR3 loop reads CATSSDRDYEQYF. The DNA for the CDR3 is TGTGCCACCAGCAGTGACAGGGACTACGAGCAGTACTTC.

V usage is TRBV4-3 and J usage is TRBJ1-2; D perhaps matches TRBD1 (6 bases). Trimming shortened V by 2 bases and J by 4 bases, and 11 bases separated the two germline ends. Per germline, CDR1 LGHNA and CDR2 YSLEER. The CDR3 covers 14 residues. The CDR3 coding sequence is TGCGCCAGCAGCCAAACACAGGGTAGCTATGGCTACACCTTC. Its protein is CASSQTQGSYGYTF.

The chain recombines TRBV14 with TRBJ1-5, with 10 bases identical to TRBD1. V dropped 4 bases and J dropped 0; count of bases not matched to a gene: 6. In germline, CDR1 is SGHDN, CDR2 FVKESK. This CDR3 has 17 amino acids. CDR3 sequence reads: CASSPDRGRNSNQPQHF. CDR3 nucleotide sequence: TGTGCCAGCAGCCCCGACAGGGGGCGAAATAGCAATCAGCCCCAGCATTTT.

The V and J genes are TRBV9 and TRBJ2-7, with unresolved D. The CDR3 contains 13 residues. V lost 1 base to trimming and J lost 3 bases, with 8 bases between them. Germline loops: CDR1 SGDLS, CDR2 YYNGEE. CDR3 DNA: TGTGCCAGCAGCGTACCCTCCTACTACGAGCAGTACTTC. Encoded protein: CASSVPSYYEQYF.

The genes are TRBV7-2 and TRBJ2-2, with 9 bases identical to TRBD1. This CDR3 spans 18 amino acids. V was clipped by 1 base and J by 6 bases; unmatched bases: 12. Germline V CDR1 and CDR2: SGHTA, FQGNSA. In DNA form, the CDR3 reads TGTGCCAGCAGCTTAGTCCCGCGGGACAGGGCCTTTGCCGGGGAGCTGTTTTTT. Encoded protein: CASSLVPRDRAFAGELFF.

The chain couples TRBV19 to TRBJ2-7; 8 bases align to TRBD1. The J segment lost 3 bases and the V segment lost 3 bases, leaving 4 bases of the junction unmatched. Germline V gives CDR1 LNHDA, CDR2 SQIVND (reference sequence). The CDR3 length is 14 residues. The DNA for the CDR3 is TGTGCCAGTAGTATGGGGGACAGGTACTACGAGCAGTACTTC. This codes for CASSMGDRYYEQYF.

The gene calls are TRBV5-1 and TRBJ2-1; a weak D match, TRBD2 (6 bases). The CDR3 is 16 amino acids. Per the germline V gene, CDR1 is SGHRS and CDR2 is YFSETQ. V was shortened by 2 bases and J by 0 bases, with 12 bases between the two germline ends. The CDR3 DNA follows: TGCGCCAGCAGCTTTAGGGACTTCGGCTCCTACAATGAGCAGTTCTTC. Its translation is CASSFRDFGSYNEQFF.

The chain uses TRBV2 and TRBJ1-1; D gene ambiguous. V gave up 6 bases and J gave up 3 bases, with 11 bases separating them. Germline lookup yields CDR1 SNHLY and CDR2 FYNNEI. This CDR3 is built from 13 residues. In DNA, the CDR3 is TGTGCCAGCAGAGGGAGTGGGGACACTGAAGCTTTCTTT. Translated, it gives CASRGSGDTEAFF. The entire variable domain, with the rest obtained from reference TRBV2 and TRBJ1-1, is as follows: EPEVTQTPSHQVTQMGQEVILRCVPISNHLYFYWYRQILGQKVEFLVSFYNNEISEKSEIFDDQFSVERPDGSNFTLKIRSTKLEDSAMYFCASRGSGDTEAFFGQGTRLTVV.

The DNA of the CDR3 is TGTGCCAGCTCGGCTACTAGCGGGAGGGCAGATACGCAGTATTTT. Translated: CASSATSGRADTQYF. This chain uses TRBV18 with TRBJ2-3, with TRBD2 matching over 13 bases. V was clipped by 6 bases and J by 4 bases; unmatched bases: 4. CDR1 is KGHSH, CDR2 LQKENI, per germline. This CDR3 comprises 15 residues. The full variable domain, rest sourced from reference TRBV18 and TRBJ2-3, is NAGVMQNPRHLVRRRGQEARLRCSPMKGHSHVYWYRQLPEEGLKFMVYLQKENIIDESGMPKERFSAEFPKEGPSILRIQQVVRGDSAAYFCASSATSGRADTQYFGPGTRLTVL.

The V call is TRBV5-1, the J call TRBJ1-6; D perhaps matches TRBD1 (6 bases). V gave up 3 bases and J gave up 7 bases, with 17 bases separating them. Germline CDR1 and CDR2: SGHRS and YFSETQ. The CDR3 consists of 16 residues. CDR3 sequence reads: CASSSEPGTPNSPLHF. Here the CDR3 DNA reads TGCGCCAGCAGCTCCGAACCCGGGACACCGAATTCACCCCTCCACTTT.

The chain couples TRBV9 to TRBJ2-7; D is undetermined. Trimming removed 3 bases from V and 4 bases from J, with 17 bases in between. Germline assignment: CDR1 SGDLS and CDR2 YYNGEE. CDR3 length: 15 amino acids. The CDR3 DNA reads as TGTGCCAGCAGCGCCGGAGTCAGCCTGGCATACGAGCAGTACTTC. Translation gives CASSAGVSLAYEQYF. The full variable domain, rest sourced from reference TRBV9 and TRBJ2-7, is DSGVTQTPKHLITATGQRVTLRCSPRSGDLSVYWYQQSLDQGLQFLIQYYNGEERAKGNILERFSAQQFPDLHSELNLSSLELGDSALYFCASSAGVSLAYEQYFGPGTRLTVT.

The CDR3 DNA reads as TGTGCCAGCAGCGTTGACAGGCGGTCGGGCGAGCAGTACTTC. It translates to CASSVDRRSGEQYF. The chain couples TRBV9 to TRBJ2-7, with D possibly being TRBD1 (6 bases). Germline V CDR1 and CDR2: SGDLS, YYNGEE. V was cut by 2 bases and J by 6 bases, with 15 bases left in between. This CDR3 has 14 amino acids.

This chain uses TRBV7-9 with TRBJ2-1; 9 nucleotides align to TRBD2. The CDR3 contains 17 residues. Germline trimming cut 2 bases from V and 5 bases from J; bases unmatched to any gene: 10. The germline CDR1 and CDR2 sequences are SEHNR and FQNEAQ (reference sequence). The CDR3 nucleotides read TGTGCCAGCAGCTTAACAGCGGGGGGCCTTAAACACAATGAGCAGTTCTTC. It is translated as CASSLTAGGLKHNEQFF.

V usage is TRBV18 and J usage is TRBJ1-5; 7 bases are shared with TRBD1. Trimming removed 3 bases from V and 4 bases from J; junction bases left unmatched: 6. The CDR3 contains 15 residues. Germline V gives CDR1 KGHSH, CDR2 LQKENI. This CDR3 reads CASSPQTGSNQPQHF. The CDR3 DNA sequence: TGTGCCAGCTCACCGCAGACAGGGAGTAATCAGCCCCAGCATTTT. The whole variable domain, remainder taken from reference TRBV18 and TRBJ1-5, is NAGVMQNPRHLVRRRGQEARLRCSPMKGHSHVYWYRQLPEEGLKFMVYLQKENIIDESGMPKERFSAEFPKEGPSILRIQQVVRGDSAAYFCASSPQTGSNQPQHFGDGTRLSIL.

J is TRBJ2-2 and V is TRBV3-1 (or the pseudogene TRBV3-2); no firm D call. This CDR3 comprises 14 residues. Looked up from germline, CDR1 is LGHDT and CDR2 is YNNKEL (reference sequence). Trimming cost V 7 bases and J 1 base, with 10 bases left between them. Here the CDR3 DNA reads TGTGCCAGCACTACTGGCGGGAACACCGGGGAGCTGTTTTTT. Protein sequence: CASTTGGNTGELFF.

The chain has TRBV7-9 and TRBJ2-3, with 9 bases fitting TRBD2. The CDR3 consists of 15 residues. Germline V gene sequence: CDR1 SEHNR, CDR2 FQNEAQ (reference sequence). The J segment lost 4 bases and the V segment lost 3 bases, leaving 5 bases of the junction unmatched. For the CDR3, the DNA is TGTGCCAGCAGCTTGCGGCGGGGGGGCGCAGATACGCAGTATTTT. It specifies CASSLRRGGADTQYF.

J is TRBJ1-1 and V is TRBV19; 9 nucleotides match TRBD1. Trimming removed 5 bases from V and 3 bases from J; junction bases left unmatched: 4. CDR3 length: 14 residues. Germline V CDR1 and CDR2: LNHDA, SQIVND (reference sequence). CDR3 nucleotides: TGTGCCAGTAGTCCCTGGACAGGGGACACTGAAGCTTTCTTT. This codes for CASSPWTGDTEAFF.

This sequence joins TRBV2 and TRBJ2-1, with 7 bases identical to TRBD2. The V segment lost 8 bases and the J segment 1 base; nucleotides outside the gene matches: 8. Germline V lookup: CDR1 SNHLY, CDR2 FYNNEI. The CDR3 contains 15 residues. Here the CDR3 reads CASLIGGSSYNEQFF. The CDR3 nucleotides read TGTGCCAGCCTAATCGGCGGGAGTTCCTACAATGAGCAGTTCTTC.

The chain combines TRBV6-5 with TRBJ1-1, with 11 bases fitting TRBD1. The CDR3 is 15 amino acids. J gave up 4 bases and V 5 bases, and 6 bases lay outside the gene matches. Germline V CDR1 and CDR2: MNHEY, SVGAGI. For the CDR3, the DNA is TGTGCCAGCAGTCGCGGGACAGGGGGAATCACTGAAGCTTTCTTT. Translating gives CASSRGTGGITEAFF.

V is TRBV28 and J is TRBJ1-1; D is undetermined. Germline V lookup: CDR1 MDHEN, CDR2 SYDVKM. The CDR3 runs 11 residues. V dropped 6 bases and J dropped 4 bases, with 6 bases sitting between them. The DNA for the CDR3 is TGTGCCAGCAGGCGTACCACTGAAGCTTTCTTT. This translates into CASRRTTEAFF.

The J gene is TRBJ2-7, the V gene TRBV28; the match to TRBD2 covers 7 bases. V lost 5 bases, J lost 5 bases, and 12 bases stayed unmatched. The CDR3 spans 15 residues. Germline values: CDR1 MDHEN, CDR2 SYDVKM. The CDR3 DNA follows: TGTGCCAGCAGTATCATCGCGGTGACTAGCAACGAGCAGTACTTC. Translated: CASSIIAVTSNEQYF.